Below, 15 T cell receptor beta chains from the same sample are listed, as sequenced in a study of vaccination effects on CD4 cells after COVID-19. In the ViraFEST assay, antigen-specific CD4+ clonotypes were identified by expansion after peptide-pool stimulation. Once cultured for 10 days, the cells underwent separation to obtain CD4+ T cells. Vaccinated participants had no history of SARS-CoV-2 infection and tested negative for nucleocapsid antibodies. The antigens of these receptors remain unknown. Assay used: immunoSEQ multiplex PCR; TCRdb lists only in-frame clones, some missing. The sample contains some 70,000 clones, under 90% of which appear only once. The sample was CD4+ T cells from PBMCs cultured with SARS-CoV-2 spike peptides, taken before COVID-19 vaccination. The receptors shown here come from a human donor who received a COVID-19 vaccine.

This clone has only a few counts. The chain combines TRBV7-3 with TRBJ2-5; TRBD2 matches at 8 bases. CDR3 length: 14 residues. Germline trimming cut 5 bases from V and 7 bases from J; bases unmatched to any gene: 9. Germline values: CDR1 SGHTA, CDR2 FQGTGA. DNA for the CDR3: TGTGCCAGCAGCCGGGACACCGGGGGGGCGACCCAGTACTTC. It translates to CASSRDTGGATQYF.

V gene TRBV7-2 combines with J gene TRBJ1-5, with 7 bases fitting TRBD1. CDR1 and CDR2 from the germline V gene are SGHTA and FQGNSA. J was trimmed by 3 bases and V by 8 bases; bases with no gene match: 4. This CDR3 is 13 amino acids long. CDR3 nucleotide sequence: TGTGCCAGCTCTGGGACAGCCAATCAGCCCCAGCATTTT. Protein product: CASSGTANQPQHF.

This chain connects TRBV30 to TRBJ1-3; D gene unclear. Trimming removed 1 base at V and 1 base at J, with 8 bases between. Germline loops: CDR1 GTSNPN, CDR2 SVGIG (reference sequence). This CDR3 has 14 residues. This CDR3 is CAWSGSASGNTIYF. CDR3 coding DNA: TGTGCCTGGAGTGGAAGTGCTTCTGGAAACACCATATATTTT.

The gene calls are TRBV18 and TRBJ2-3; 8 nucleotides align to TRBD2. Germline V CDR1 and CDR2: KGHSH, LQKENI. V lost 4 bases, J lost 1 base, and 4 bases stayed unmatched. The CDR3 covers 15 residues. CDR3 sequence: CASSQTAGGTDTQYF. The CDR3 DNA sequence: TGTGCCAGCTCACAGACAGCGGGGGGCACAGATACGCAGTATTTT.

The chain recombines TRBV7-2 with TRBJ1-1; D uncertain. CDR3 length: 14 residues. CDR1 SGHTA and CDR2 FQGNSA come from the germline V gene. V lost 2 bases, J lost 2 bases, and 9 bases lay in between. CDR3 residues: CASSLIFGNTEAFF. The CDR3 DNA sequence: TGTGCCAGCAGCTTAATCTTCGGCAACACTGAAGCTTTCTTT.

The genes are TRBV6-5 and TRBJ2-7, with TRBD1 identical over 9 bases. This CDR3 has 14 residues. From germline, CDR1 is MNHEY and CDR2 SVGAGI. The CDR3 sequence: CASSETEGQGKRNV. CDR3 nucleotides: TGTGCCAGCAGCGAGACGGAGGGACAGGGTAAAAGGAACGTC.

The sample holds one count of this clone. The CDR3 region has the DNA TGTGCCAGCAGTTTAGGTTGGGGCGGCTTAAATACTGAAGCTTTCTTT. The encoded protein is CASSLGWGGLNTEAFF. The V and J genes are TRBV28 and TRBJ1-1; a possible D gene is TRBD1 (5 bases). The CDR3 is made up of 16 amino acids. Germline CDR1 and CDR2: MDHEN and SYDVKM. V lost 2 bases and J 5 bases, leaving 18 bases between the germline ends.

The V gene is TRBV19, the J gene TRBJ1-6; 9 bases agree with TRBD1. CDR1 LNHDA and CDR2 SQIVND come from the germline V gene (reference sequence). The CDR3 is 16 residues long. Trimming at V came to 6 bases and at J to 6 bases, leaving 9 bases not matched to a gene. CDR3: CASRNDRDRVNSPLHF. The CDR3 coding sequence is TGTGCCAGTAGAAACGATCGGGACAGGGTTAATTCACCCCTCCACTTT.

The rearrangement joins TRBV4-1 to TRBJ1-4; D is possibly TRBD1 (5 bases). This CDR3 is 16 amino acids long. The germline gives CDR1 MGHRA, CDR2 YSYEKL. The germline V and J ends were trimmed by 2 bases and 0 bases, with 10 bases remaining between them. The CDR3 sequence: CASSQPLTATNEKLFF. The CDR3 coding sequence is TGCGCCAGCAGCCAACCCCTGACAGCAACTAATGAAAAACTGTTTTTT.

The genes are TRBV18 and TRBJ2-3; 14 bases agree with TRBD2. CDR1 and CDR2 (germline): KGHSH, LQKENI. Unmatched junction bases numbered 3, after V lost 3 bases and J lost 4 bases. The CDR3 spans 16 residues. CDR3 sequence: CASSPRTSGGPDTQYF. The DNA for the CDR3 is TGTGCCAGCTCACCTCGGACTAGCGGGGGGCCAGATACGCAGTATTTT.

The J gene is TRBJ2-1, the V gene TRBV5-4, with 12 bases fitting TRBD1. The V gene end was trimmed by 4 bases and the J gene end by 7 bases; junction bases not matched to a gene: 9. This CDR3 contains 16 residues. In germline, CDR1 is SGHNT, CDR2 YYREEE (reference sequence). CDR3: CASSTDPGQGANEQFF. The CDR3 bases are TGTGCCAGCAGCACAGACCCGGGACAGGGGGCTAATGAGCAGTTCTTC.

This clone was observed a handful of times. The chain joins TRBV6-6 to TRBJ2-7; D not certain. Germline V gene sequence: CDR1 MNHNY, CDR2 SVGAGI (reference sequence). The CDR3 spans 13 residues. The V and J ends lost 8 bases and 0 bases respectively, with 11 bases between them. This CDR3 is CASHSQGSYEQYV. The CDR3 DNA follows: TGTGCCAGCCACAGTCAAGGCTCCTACGAGCAGTACGTC.

This chain's CDR3 is CASSPRTGSWETQYF. The DNA of the CDR3 is TGTGCCAGCAGCCCCCGGACGGGCAGTTGGGAGACCCAGTACTTC. This chain joins TRBV9 and TRBJ2-5; D uncertain. The CDR3 length is 15 residues. In germline, CDR1 is SGDLS, CDR2 YYNGEE. V lost 4 bases, J lost 5 bases, and 18 bases lay in between. The entire variable domain, with the rest obtained from reference TRBV9 and TRBJ2-5, is as follows: DSGVTQTPKHLITATGQRVTLRCSPRSGDLSVYWYQQSLDQGLQFLIQYYNGEERAKGNILERFSAQQFPDLHSELNLSSLELGDSALYFCASSPRTGSWETQYFGPGTRLLVL.

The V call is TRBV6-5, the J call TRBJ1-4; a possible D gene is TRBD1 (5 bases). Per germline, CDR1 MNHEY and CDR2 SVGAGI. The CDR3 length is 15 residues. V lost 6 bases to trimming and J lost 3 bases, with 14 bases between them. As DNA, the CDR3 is TGTGCCAGCAGGGTCCCAAAGGGGCCTAATGAAAAACTGTTTTTT. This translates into CASRVPKGPNEKLFF.

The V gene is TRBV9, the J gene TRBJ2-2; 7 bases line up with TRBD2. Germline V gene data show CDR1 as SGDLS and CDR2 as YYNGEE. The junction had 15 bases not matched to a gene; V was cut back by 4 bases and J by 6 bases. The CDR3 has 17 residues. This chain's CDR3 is CASSRGGVKLWAGELFF. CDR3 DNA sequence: TGTGCCAGCAGCAGGGGAGGGGTCAAACTTTGGGCCGGGGAGCTGTTTTTT.